This is a list of T cell receptor beta chains from one sample in a study of T cell changes during pregnancy in multiple sclerosis. Profiled with immunoSEQ multiplex PCR; TCRdb holds only in-frame clones, not every one. The data hold roughly 40,000 clones, with around nine tenths observed a single time. The specimen was CD8+ T cells from peripheral blood mononuclear cells, collected before pregnancy. The source of these receptors is a female donor with multiple sclerosis, enrolled in a pregnancy study. Each CDR3 is given with its conserved first and last residue. A D gene is named only where the DNA matches it firmly. Clone size is given for some rows only: seen once, a few or many times, or a class if the clone is expanded.

TRBD1 TRBJ1-4 TRBV6-1 15 many CASSEEGQGSEKLFF TGTGCCAGCAGTGAAGAGGGACAGGGGAGTGAAAAACTGTTTTTT
TRBD1 TRBJ2-1 TRBV6-1 15 - CASSDRQGNYNEQFF TGTGCCAGCAGTGACAGACAGGGAAACTACAATGAGCAGTTCTTC
TRBD2 TRBJ2-1 TRBV6-6 16 - CASSYSSGRSYNEQFF TGTGCCAGCAGTTACTCTAGCGGGAGGTCCTACAATGAGCAGTTCTTC
- TRBJ2-1 TRBV6-6 13 - CASSYQATVNGFF TGTGCCAGCAGTTACCAAGCGACAGTGAACGGGTTCTTC
TRBD2 TRBJ2-2 TRBV9 16 - CASSPSAGGNTGELFF TGTGCCAGCAGCCCCTCAGCGGGAGGCAACACCGGGGAGCTGTTTTTT
- TRBJ2-2 TRBV7-9 17 - CASSPRTGLEGTGELFF TGTGCCAGCAGCCCGAGGACCGGGCTAGAGGGCACCGGGGAGCTGTTTTTT
- TRBJ2-7 TRBV29-1 14 once CSVVSFLSSYEQYF TGCAGCGTTGTTAGTTTTTTGAGCTCCTACGAGCAGTACTTC
- TRBJ2-1 TRBV5-1 15 - CASSLTGLVYNEQFF TGCGCCAGCAGCTTGACGGGATTAGTCTACAATGAGCAGTTCTTC
- TRBJ2-1 TRBV14 13 once CASSQGGIDEQFF TGTGCCAGCAGCCAAGGGGGCATCGATGAGCAGTTCTTC
- TRBJ2-2 TRBV7-2 15 - CASSPPDRLTGELFF TGTGCCAGCAGCCCCCCGGACAGACTGACCGGGGAGCTGTTTTTT
- TRBJ2-7 TRBV28 14 - CASSLSRSSYEQYF TGTGCCAGCAGTTTATCGCGTAGCTCCTACGAGCAGTACTTC
- TRBJ1-2 TRBV4-1 15 - CASSQERQTGYGYTF TGCGCCAGCAGCCAAGAGCGGCAGACCGGCTATGGCTACACCTTC
TRBD1 TRBJ2-1 TRBV19 13 - CASSEGAVNEQFF TGTGCCAGTAGTGAGGGGGCAGTGAATGAGCAGTTCTTC
- TRBJ2-1 TRBV18 16 once CASSPKPGWLDNEQFF TGTGCCAGCTCACCAAAGCCAGGGTGGCTGGACAATGAGCAGTTCTTC
- TRBJ1-2 TRBV4-1 14 - CASSQIPRRALSTF TGCGCCAGCAGCCAAATCCCCAGGCGAGCTCTAAGCACCTTC
TRBD2 TRBJ2-2 TRBV5-6 16 - CASSPKGLAGAGELFF TGTGCCAGCAGCCCCAAGGGACTAGCGGGAGCCGGGGAGCTGTTTTTT
- TRBJ2-1 TRBV9 15 - CASSVGSGSYNEQFF TGTGCCAGCAGCGTCGGGTCGGGTAGCTACAATGAGCAGTTCTTC
TRBD2 TRBJ2-7 TRBV27 16 - CASSLWSGGPIDEQYF TGTGCCAGCAGTTTATGGTCGGGAGGGCCCATAGACGAGCAGTACTTC